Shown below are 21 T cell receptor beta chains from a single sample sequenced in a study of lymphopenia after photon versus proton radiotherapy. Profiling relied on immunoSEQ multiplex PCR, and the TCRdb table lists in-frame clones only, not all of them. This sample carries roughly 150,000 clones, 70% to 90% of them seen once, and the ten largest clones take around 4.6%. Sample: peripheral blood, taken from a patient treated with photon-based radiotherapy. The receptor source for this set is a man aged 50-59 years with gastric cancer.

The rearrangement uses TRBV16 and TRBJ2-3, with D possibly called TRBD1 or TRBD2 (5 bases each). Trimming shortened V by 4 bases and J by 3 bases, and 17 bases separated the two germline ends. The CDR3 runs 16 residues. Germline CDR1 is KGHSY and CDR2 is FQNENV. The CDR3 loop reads CASSPAGAGDTDTQYF. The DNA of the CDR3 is TGTGCCAGCAGCCCCGCCGGGGCAGGAGATACAGATACGCAGTATTTT.

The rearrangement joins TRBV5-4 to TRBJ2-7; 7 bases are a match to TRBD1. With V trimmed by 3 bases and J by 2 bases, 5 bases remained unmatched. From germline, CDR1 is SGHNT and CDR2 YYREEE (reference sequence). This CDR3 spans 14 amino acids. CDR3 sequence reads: CASSSGTVTYEQYF. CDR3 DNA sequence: TGTGCCAGCAGCTCTGGGACAGTAACCTACGAGCAGTACTTC.

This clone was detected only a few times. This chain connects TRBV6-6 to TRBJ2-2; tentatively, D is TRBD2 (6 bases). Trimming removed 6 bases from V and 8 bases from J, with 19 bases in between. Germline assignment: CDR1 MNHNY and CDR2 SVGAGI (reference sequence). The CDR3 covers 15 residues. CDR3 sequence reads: CASRGRLDQGGELFF. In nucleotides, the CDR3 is TGTGCCAGCAGGGGAAGACTAGACCAAGGAGGGGAGCTGTTTTTT.

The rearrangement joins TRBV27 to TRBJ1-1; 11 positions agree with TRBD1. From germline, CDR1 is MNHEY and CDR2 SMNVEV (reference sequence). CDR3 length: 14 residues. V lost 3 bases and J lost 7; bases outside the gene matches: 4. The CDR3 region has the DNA TGTGCCAGCAGTTTGGACAGGGGGCTTGGTGAAGCTTTCTTT. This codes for CASSLDRGLGEAFF.

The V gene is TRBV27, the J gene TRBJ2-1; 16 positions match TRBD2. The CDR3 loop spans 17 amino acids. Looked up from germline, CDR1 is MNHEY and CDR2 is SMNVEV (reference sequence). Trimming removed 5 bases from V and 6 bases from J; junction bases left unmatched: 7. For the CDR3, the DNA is TGTGCCAGCAGTATCGGGACTAGCGGGAGGGCCGGCAATGAGCAGTTCTTC. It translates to CASSIGTSGRAGNEQFF.

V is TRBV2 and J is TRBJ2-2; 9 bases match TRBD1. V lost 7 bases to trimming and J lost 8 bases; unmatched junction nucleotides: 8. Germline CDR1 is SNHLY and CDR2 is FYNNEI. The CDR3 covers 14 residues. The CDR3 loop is CASTVNRGLGELFF. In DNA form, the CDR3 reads TGTGCCAGCACCGTAAACAGGGGGCTGGGGGAGCTGTTTTTT.

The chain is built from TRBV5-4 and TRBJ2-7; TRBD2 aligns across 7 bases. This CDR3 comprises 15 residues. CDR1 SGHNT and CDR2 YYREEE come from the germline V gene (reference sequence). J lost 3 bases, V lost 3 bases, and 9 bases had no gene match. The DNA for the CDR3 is TGTGCCAGCAGCTACGGCGGGAGCTCTCTCTACGAGCAGTACTTC. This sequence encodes CASSYGGSSLYEQYF.

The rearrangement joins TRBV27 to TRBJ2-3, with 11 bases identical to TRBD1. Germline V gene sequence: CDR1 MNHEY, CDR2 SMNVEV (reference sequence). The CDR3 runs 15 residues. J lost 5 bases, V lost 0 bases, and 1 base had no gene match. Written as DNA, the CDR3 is TGTGCCAGCAGTTTATCGGGACAGGGGGTAGATACGCAGTATTTT. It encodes CASSLSGQGVDTQYF.

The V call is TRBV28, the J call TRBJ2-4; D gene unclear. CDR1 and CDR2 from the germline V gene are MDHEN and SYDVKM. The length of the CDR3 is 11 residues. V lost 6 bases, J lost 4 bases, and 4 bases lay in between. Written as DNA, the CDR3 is TGTGCCAGCAGGGCAAAAAACATTCAGTACTTC. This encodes CASRAKNIQYF.

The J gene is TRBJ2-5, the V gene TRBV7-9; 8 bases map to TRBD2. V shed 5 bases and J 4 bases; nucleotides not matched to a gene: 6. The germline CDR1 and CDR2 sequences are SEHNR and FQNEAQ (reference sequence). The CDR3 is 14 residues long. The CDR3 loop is CASSLRGGGETQYF. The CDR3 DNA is TGTGCCAGCAGCCTCCGGGGGGGCGGAGAGACCCAGTACTTC.

The CDR3 is CASSQDYPNTEAFF. The CDR3 DNA reads as TGTGCCAGCAGCCAAGATTACCCGAACACTGAAGCTTTCTTT. The gene calls are TRBV14 and TRBJ1-1, with D hard to call. Per germline, CDR1 SGHDN and CDR2 FVKESK. The CDR3 extends over 14 amino acids. V gave up 0 bases and J gave up 1 base, with 6 bases separating them. Combining the CDR3 with reference TRBV14 and TRBJ1-1 gives the whole variable domain EAGVTQFPSHSVIEKGQTVTLRCDPISGHDNLYWYRRVMGKEIKFLLHFVKESKQDESGMPNNRFLAERTGGTYSTLKVQPAELEDSGVYFCASSQDYPNTEAFFGQGTRLTVV.

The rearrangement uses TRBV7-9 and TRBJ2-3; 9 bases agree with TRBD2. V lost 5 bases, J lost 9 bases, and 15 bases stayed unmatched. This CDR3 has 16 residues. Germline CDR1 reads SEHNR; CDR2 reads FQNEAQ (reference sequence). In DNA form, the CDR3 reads TGTGCCAGCAGCGCCCGGAGCAGGGATAGCGGGAGAACGCAGTATTTT. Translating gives CASSARSRDSGRTQYF.

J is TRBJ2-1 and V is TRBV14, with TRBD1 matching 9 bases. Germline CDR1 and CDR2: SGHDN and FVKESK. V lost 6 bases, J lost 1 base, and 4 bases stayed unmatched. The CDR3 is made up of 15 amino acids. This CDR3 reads CASRLTGGSYNEQFF. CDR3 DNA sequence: TGTGCCAGCAGGTTGACAGGGGGTTCCTACAATGAGCAGTTCTTC.

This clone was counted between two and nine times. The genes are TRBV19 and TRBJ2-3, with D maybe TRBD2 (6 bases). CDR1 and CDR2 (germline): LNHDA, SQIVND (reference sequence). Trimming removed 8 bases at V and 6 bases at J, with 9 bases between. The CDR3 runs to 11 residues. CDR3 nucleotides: TGTGCCAGTGGGACTCGGGATACGCAGTATTTT. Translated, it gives CASGTRDTQYF.

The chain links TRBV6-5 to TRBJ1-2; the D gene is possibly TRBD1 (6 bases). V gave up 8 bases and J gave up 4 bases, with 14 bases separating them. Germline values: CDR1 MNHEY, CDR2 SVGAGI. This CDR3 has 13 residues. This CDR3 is CASATRDIYGYTF. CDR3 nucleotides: TGTGCCAGCGCCACCAGGGACATCTATGGCTACACCTTC.

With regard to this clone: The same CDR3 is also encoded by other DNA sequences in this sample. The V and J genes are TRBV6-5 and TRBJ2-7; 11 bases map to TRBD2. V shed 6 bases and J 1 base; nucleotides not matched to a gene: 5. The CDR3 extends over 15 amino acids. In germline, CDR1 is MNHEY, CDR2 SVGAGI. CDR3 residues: CASSLAGGSSYEQYF. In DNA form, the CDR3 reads TGTGCCAGCAGCCTAGCGGGAGGTTCGTCCTACGAGCAGTACTTC.

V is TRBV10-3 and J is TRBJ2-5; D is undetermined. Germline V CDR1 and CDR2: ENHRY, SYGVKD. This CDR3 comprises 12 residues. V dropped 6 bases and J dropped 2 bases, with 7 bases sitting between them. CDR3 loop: CAIRAEQETQYF. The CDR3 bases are TGTGCCATCAGGGCTGAGCAAGAGACCCAGTACTTC.

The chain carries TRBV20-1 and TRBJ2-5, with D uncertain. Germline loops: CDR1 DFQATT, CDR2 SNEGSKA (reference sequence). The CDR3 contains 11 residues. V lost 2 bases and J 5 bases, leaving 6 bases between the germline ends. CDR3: CSARLEETQYF. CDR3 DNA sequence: TGCAGTGCTAGACTAGAGGAGACCCAGTACTTC.

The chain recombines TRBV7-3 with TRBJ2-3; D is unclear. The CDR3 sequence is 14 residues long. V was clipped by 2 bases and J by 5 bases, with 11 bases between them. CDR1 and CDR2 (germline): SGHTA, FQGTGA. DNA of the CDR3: TGTGCCAGCAGCTTACGGCCCCTCGGAGATACGCAGTATTTT. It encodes CASSLRPLGDTQYF.

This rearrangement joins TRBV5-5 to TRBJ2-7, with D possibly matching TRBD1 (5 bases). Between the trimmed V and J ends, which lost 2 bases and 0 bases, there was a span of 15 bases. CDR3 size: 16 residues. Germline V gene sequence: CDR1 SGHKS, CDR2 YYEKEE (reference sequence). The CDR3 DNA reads TGTGCCAGCAGCTTTCAATGGGGCGCGTTCTCCTACGAGCAGTACTTC. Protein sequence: CASSFQWGAFSYEQYF.

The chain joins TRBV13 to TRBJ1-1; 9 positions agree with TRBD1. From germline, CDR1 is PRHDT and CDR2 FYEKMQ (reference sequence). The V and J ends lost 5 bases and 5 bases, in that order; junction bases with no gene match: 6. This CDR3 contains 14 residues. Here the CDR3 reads CASSDGTGRTEAFF. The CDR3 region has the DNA TGTGCCAGCAGCGACGGGACAGGGCGAACTGAAGCTTTCTTT.